Sequencing of this T cell receptor beta chain was carried out in a study of early T cells in non-severe SARS-CoV-2 infection. Study-wide context: Whole-blood bulk RNA, unsorted, was sequenced, and chains were unpaired.

Germline CDR1 is SQVTM and CDR2 is ANQGSEA. The CDR3 has 14 amino acids. Study results and caveats: Matching with VDJdb favored anti-spike CD8 responses (missing private and CD4 specificities).

Tagging with unique molecular identifiers was applied to individual cDNA molecules. From the 5' RACE reads, TCRdb called clonotypes with MiXCR, one entry per CDR3 protein. The sample includes about 100,000 distinct CDR3 sequences, roughly 13% of them seen just once. As regards this clonotype: Antigen: not known. A junction end diverges from the germline sequence, so it may reflect a read error.

This sequence joins TRBV29-1 and TRBJ2-3, with TRBD1 matching over 8 bases. The TCR originated in an adult who was a healthcare worker with PCR-confirmed SARS-CoV-2 infection or an uninfected control (not recorded which). The sample comprised whole blood. The CDR3 DNA sequence: TGCAGCGTCGACAGGGGATGGTCCACAGGTACGCAGTATTTT. This codes for CSVDRGWSTGTQYF.